These 17 T cell receptor beta chains share one sample of origin, sequenced in a study of graft-versus-host responses after intestinal transplantation. These TCRs are of unknown antigen specificity. The table came from immunoSEQ multiplex PCR; TCRdb's copy has only in-frame clones and leaves some out. The table lists under 100,000 clones, 85% to 95% of them singletons. The sequenced sample was unstimulated CD8+ T cells sorted from spleen or lymph node cells, obtained before transplant. The origin of the receptors is a human donor who was the organ donor for an intestinal transplant.

The chain is built from TRBV20-1 and TRBJ1-1; D uncertain. Germline-derived CDR1 and CDR2 are DFQATT and SNEGSKA (reference sequence). The CDR3 length is 8 residues. V was pared by 5 bases and J by 10 bases, with 5 bases between. The CDR3 is CSAPGAFF. The DNA of the CDR3 is TGCAGTGCTCCGGGAGCTTTCTTT.

In DNA form, the CDR3 reads TGTGCCAGCTCCGACAGGGGGAGCTACGAGCAGTACTTC. Its translation: CASSDRGSYEQYF. The J gene is TRBJ2-7, the V gene TRBV7-8; 9 positions agree with TRBD1. This CDR3 has 13 amino acids. V gave up 8 bases and J gave up 3 bases; unmatched junction bases: 5. Germline V gene sequence: CDR1 SGHVS, CDR2 FQNEAQ.

The chain links TRBV23-1 to TRBJ1-4; 8 bases match TRBD1. TRBV23-1 is labeled an ORF, and its function is uncertain. This CDR3 is built from 14 residues. Trimming took 6 bases from V and 8 from J; bases not matched to a gene: 8. CDR3 region: CASSPDRGGEKLFF. Here the CDR3 DNA reads TGCGCCAGCAGCCCTGACAGGGGAGGAGAAAAACTGTTTTTT.

The CDR3 DNA sequence: TGCGCCAGCAGCTTTGGGCGGCGGCGGACAGGCACCTACGAGCAGTACTTC. This encodes CASSFGRRRTGTYEQYF. This sequence joins TRBV5-1 and TRBJ2-7, with TRBD1 matching over 7 bases. This CDR3 is 17 amino acids long. The germline CDR1 and CDR2 sequences are SGHRS and YFSETQ. V trimming: 2 bases; J trimming: 2 bases; junction bases outside the gene matches: 13.

The chain has TRBV5-1 and TRBJ2-5; TRBD2 matches at 7 bases. With V trimmed by 6 bases and J by 1 base, 6 bases remained unmatched. CDR1 is SGHRS, CDR2 YFSETQ, per germline. The length of the CDR3 is 14 residues. The CDR3 sequence: CASNPWGGQETQYF. DNA of the CDR3: TGCGCCAGCAACCCCTGGGGGGGCCAAGAGACCCAGTACTTC. The complete variable domain, with remaining parts taken from reference TRBV5-1 and TRBJ2-5, reads KAGVTQTPRYLIKTRGQQVTLSCSPISGHRSVSWYQQTPGQGLQFLFEYFSETQRNKGNFPGRFSGRQFSNSRSEMNVSTLELGDSALYLCASNPWGGQETQYFGPGTRLLVL.

The chain links TRBV27 to TRBJ2-7; 9 bases match TRBD2. Unmatched junction bases numbered 4, after V lost 5 bases and J lost 5 bases. Germline CDR1 is MNHEY and CDR2 is SMNVEV (reference sequence). The CDR3 totals 13 residues. The CDR3 region has the DNA TGTGCCAGCAGTCCTAGCGGGGCCCACGAGCAGTACTTC. Protein product: CASSPSGAHEQYF.

The chain carries TRBV7-8 and TRBJ2-5; 10 nucleotides match TRBD2. From germline, CDR1 is SGHVS and CDR2 FQNEAQ. The CDR3 has 16 amino acids. Germline trimming cut 5 bases from V and 1 base from J; bases unmatched to any gene: 7. The CDR3 loop reads CASSPRLAGGQETQYF. The CDR3 DNA follows: TGTGCCAGCAGCCCCAGGTTAGCGGGGGGCCAAGAGACCCAGTACTTC.

V is TRBV4-3 and J is TRBJ2-3; 7 nucleotides align to TRBD2. Germline loops: CDR1 LGHNA, CDR2 YSLEER. Germline trimming cut 0 bases from V and 5 bases from J; bases unmatched to any gene: 5. The CDR3 is 15 residues long. CDR3 DNA: TGCGCCAGCAGCCAAGATTGGGAGGGAGGAGATACGCAGTATTTT. It translates to CASSQDWEGGDTQYF.

The chain joins TRBV7-5 to TRBJ2-7; TRBD2 is taken as the D call from the table, unchecked against the DNA. TRBV7-5 is given as a pseudogene. This CDR3 contains 15 residues. CDR3 coding DNA: TGTGCCAGAAGCTTCCCGGCGGGCGGTACCTACGAGCAGTACTTC. This gives the protein CARSFPAGGTYEQYF.

This clone was seen once. This chain connects TRBV19 to TRBJ1-1; 9 positions agree with TRBD1. Trimming removed 6 bases from V and 1 base from J; junction bases left unmatched: 3. Germline V gene lookup returns CDR1 LNHDA and CDR2 SQIVND (reference sequence). The CDR3 has 14 residues. The CDR3 DNA follows: TGTGCCAGTAGACCGGACAGGGGGAACACTGAAGCTTTCTTT. It yields the protein CASRPDRGNTEAFF.

The chain carries TRBV19 and TRBJ2-1; 9 bases are shared with TRBD2. V lost 4 bases, J lost 5 bases, and 9 bases stayed unmatched. The CDR3 extends over 16 amino acids. Germline assignment: CDR1 LNHDA and CDR2 SQIVND (reference sequence). CDR3 residues: CASSTIASGANNEQFF. The CDR3 nucleotides read TGTGCCAGTAGTACCATCGCTAGCGGGGCAAACAATGAGCAGTTCTTC.

The chain joins TRBV4-1 to TRBJ2-7, with 11 bases lining up with TRBD2. Per germline, CDR1 MGHRA and CDR2 YSYEKL. The CDR3 totals 15 residues. Trimming removed 5 bases from V and 5 bases from J; junction bases left unmatched: 8. The CDR3 nucleotides are TGCGCCAGCAGCGTCCGACTAGCGGGAAACCACGAGCAGTACTTC. Its protein is CASSVRLAGNHEQYF.

This chain connects TRBV1 to TRBJ1-4; the D segment call TRBD1 is taken from the table without a DNA check. TRBV1 is labeled a pseudogene. The CDR3 sequence is 9 residues long. The CDR3 sequence: CTSRRGLFF. Written as DNA, the CDR3 is TGCACCAGCAGAAGGGGACTGTTTTTT.

The V and J genes are TRBV2 and TRBJ2-2; TRBD1 aligns across 8 bases. Germline V gene lookup returns CDR1 SNHLY and CDR2 FYNNEI. This CDR3 has 13 amino acids. Trimming removed 9 bases from V and 1 base from J; junction bases left unmatched: 1. The CDR3 region is CARDRGNTGELFF. In DNA, the CDR3 is TGTGCCAGAGACAGGGGGAACACCGGGGAGCTGTTTTTT.

A remark on this clone: This CDR3 is also generated by other DNA sequences in the sample. This chain joins TRBV11-3 and TRBJ2-1; TRBD2 agrees at 10 bases. This CDR3 contains 17 residues. Unmatched junction bases numbered 18, after V lost 9 bases and J lost 7 bases. The germline V gene has CDR1 SGHNT and CDR2 YENEEA. CDR3: CASSRDLAGGYGNEQFF. The CDR3 DNA follows: TGTGCCAGTAGCCGGGACTTAGCGGGAGGCTATGGGAATGAGCAGTTCTTC.

The chain combines TRBV9 with TRBJ2-7, with no clear D. V was cut by 0 bases and J by 1 base, with 5 bases left in between. The CDR3 runs 13 residues. Germline V CDR1 and CDR2: SGDLS, YYNGEE. The chain's CDR3 is CASSVGISYEQYF. The CDR3 nucleotides read TGTGCCAGCAGCGTAGGTATTTCCTACGAGCAGTACTTC.

This clone was seen once. This rearrangement joins TRBV5-1 to TRBJ1-5; TRBD1 agrees at 10 bases. In germline, CDR1 is SGHRS, CDR2 YFSETQ. The CDR3 runs to 18 residues. The junction had 12 bases not matched to a gene; V was cut back by 1 base and J by 5 bases. The CDR3 region is CASSLRDRGFPRYQPQHF. The CDR3 bases are TGCGCCAGCAGCTTGAGGGACAGGGGTTTCCCCCGATATCAGCCCCAGCATTTT.